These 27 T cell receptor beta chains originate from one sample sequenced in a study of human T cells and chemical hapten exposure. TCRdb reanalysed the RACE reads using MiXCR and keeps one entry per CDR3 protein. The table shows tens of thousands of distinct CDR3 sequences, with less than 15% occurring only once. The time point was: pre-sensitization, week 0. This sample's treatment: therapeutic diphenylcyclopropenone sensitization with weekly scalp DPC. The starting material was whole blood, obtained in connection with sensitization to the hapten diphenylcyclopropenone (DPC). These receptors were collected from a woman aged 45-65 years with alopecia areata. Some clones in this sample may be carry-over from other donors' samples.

CDR3 in DNA: TGCAGTGCTCTCAGTGGTTTCACAGATACGCAGTATTTT. Translation gives CSALSGFTDTQYF. J is TRBJ2-3 and V is TRBV20-1; no clear D. CDR3 size: 13 residues. Germline V gene sequence: CDR1 DFQATT, CDR2 SNEGSKA (reference sequence). V was pared by 5 bases and J by 2 bases, with 11 bases between.

CDR3: CASSLDRVNEKLFF. In DNA form, the CDR3 reads TGTGCCAGCAGCCTGGACAGGGTTAATGAAAAACTGTTTTTT. The chain carries TRBV28 and TRBJ1-4, with TRBD1 matching over 8 bases. The CDR3 spans 14 residues. V lost 6 bases to trimming and J lost 4 bases; unmatched junction nucleotides: 4. Germline CDR1 and CDR2: MDHEN and SYDVKM.

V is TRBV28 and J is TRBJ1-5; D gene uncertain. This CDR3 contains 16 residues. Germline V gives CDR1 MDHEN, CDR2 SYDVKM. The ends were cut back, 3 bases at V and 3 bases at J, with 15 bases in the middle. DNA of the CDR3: TGTGCCAGCAGTTTGGGTGACATACCCTTCAATCAGCCCCAGCATTTT. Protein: CASSLGDIPFNQPQHF.

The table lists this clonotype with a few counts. As DNA, the CDR3 is TGTGCCAGCAGCTCACGGGTCTCGGAGACCCAGTACTTC. Its translation is CASSSRVSETQYF. The genes are TRBV5-6 and TRBJ2-5; no clear D gene. Trimming left V 3 bases short and J 5 bases short, with 11 bases between. The CDR3 extends over 13 amino acids. In germline, CDR1 is SGHDT, CDR2 YYEEEE.

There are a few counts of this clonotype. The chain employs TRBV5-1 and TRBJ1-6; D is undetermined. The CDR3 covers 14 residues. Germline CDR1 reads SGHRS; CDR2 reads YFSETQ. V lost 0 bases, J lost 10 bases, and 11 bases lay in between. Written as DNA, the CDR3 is TGCGCCAGCAGCTTGGACGGAGGTGGCTCACCCCTCCACTTT. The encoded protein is CASSLDGGGSPLHF.

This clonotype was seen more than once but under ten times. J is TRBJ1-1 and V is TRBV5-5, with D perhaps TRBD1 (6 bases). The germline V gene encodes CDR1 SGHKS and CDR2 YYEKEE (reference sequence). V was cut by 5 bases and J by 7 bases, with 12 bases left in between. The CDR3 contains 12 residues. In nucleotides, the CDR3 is TGTGCCAGCAGTTGGACAGCCTATGAAGCTTTCTTT. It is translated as CASSWTAYEAFF. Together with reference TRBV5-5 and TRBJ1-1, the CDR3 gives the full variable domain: DAGVTQSPTHLIKTRGQQVTLRCSPISGHKSVSWYQQVLGQGPQFIFQYYEKEERGRGNFPDRFSARQFPNYSSELNVNALLLGDSALYLCASSWTAYEAFFGQGTRLTVV.

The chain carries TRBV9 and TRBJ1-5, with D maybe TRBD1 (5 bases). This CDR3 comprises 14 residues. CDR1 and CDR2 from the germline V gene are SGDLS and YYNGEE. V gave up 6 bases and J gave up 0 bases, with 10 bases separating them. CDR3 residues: CASNPTDSNQPQHF. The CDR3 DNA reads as TGTGCCAGCAACCCGACAGATAGCAATCAGCCCCAGCATTTT.

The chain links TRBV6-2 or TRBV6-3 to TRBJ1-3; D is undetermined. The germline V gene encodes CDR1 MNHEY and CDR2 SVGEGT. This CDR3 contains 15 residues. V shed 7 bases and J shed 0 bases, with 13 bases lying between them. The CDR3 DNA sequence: TGTGCCAGCACTTTCGGACGGAGCTCTGGAAACACCATATATTTT. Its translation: CASTFGRSSGNTIYF.

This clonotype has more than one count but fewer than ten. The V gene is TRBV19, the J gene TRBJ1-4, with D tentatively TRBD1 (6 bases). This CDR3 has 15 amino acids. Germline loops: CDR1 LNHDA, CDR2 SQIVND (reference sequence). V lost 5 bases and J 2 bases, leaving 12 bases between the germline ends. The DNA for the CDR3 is TGTGCCAGTAGTGCCCACAGGGAGACTAATGAAAAACTGTTTTTT. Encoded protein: CASSAHRETNEKLFF.

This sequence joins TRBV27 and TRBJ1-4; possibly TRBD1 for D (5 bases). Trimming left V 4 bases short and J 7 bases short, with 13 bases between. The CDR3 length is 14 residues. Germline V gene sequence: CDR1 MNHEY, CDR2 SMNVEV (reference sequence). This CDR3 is CASSWRGGSEKLFF. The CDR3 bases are TGTGCCAGCAGTTGGAGGGGCGGAAGTGAAAAACTGTTTTTT.

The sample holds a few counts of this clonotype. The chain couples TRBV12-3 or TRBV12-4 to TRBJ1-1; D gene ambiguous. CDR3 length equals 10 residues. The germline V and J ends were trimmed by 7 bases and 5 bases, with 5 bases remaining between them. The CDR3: CASMGTEAFF. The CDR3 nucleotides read TGTGCCAGCATGGGGACTGAAGCTTTCTTT.

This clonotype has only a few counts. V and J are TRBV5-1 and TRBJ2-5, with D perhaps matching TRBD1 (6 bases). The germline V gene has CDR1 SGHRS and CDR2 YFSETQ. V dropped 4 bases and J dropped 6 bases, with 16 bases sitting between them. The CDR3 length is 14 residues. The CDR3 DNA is TGCGCCAGCAGCGATTTACAGGGATCAAAGACCCAGTACTTC. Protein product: CASSDLQGSKTQYF.

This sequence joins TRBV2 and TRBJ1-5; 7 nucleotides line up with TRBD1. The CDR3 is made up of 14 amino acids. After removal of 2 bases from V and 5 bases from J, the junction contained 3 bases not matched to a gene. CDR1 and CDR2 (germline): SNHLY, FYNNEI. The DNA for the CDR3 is TGTGCCAGCAGTGAACGACAGGGCTATCAGCCCCAGCATTTT. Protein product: CASSERQGYQPQHF. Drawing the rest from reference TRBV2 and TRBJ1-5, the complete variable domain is EPEVTQTPSHQVTQMGQEVILRCVPISNHLYFYWYRQILGQKVEFLVSFYNNEISEKSEIFDDQFSVERPDGSNFTLKIRSTKLEDSAMYFCASSERQGYQPQHFGDGTRLSIL.

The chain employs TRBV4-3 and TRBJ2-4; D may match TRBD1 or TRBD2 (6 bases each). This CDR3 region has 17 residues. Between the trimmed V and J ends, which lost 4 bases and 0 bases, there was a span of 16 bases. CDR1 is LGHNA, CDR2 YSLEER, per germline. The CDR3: CASSPSGAGKAKNIQYF. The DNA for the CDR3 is TGCGCCAGCAGCCCTTCGGGGGCAGGGAAAGCCAAAAACATTCAGTACTTC.

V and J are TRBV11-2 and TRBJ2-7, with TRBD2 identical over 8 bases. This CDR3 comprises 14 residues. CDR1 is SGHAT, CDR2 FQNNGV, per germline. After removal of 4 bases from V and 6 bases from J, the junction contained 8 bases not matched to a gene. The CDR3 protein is CASSSGLDRSEQYF. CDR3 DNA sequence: TGTGCCAGCAGCTCGGGACTAGATCGTTCCGAGCAGTACTTC.

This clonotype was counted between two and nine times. The CDR3 DNA follows: TGCAGTGCTAGAGACTGGCCAAGCTCCTACGAGCAGTACTTC. Its translation: CSARDWPSSYEQYF. The chain couples TRBV20-1 to TRBJ2-7, with no clear D. V was cut by 0 bases and J by 0 bases, with 9 bases left in between. Germline lookup yields CDR1 DFQATT and CDR2 SNEGSKA (reference sequence). The CDR3 length is 14 residues.

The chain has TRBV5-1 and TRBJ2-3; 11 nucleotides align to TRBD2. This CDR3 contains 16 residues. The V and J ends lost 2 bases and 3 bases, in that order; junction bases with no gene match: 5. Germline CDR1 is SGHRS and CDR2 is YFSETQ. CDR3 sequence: CASSFTSGSGTDTQYF. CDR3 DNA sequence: TGCGCCAGCAGCTTTACTAGCGGGAGTGGTACAGATACGCAGTATTTT. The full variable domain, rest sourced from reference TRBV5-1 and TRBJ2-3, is KAGVTQTPRYLIKTRGQQVTLSCSPISGHRSVSWYQQTPGQGLQFLFEYFSETQRNKGNFPGRFSGRQFSNSRSEMNVSTLELGDSALYLCASSFTSGSGTDTQYFGPGTRLTVL.

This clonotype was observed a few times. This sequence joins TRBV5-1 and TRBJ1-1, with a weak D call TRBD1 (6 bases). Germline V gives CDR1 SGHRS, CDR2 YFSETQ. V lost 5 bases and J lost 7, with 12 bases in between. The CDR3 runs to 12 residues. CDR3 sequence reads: CASRLQGDEAFF. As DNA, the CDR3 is TGCGCCAGCAGGTTACAGGGAGATGAAGCTTTCTTT.

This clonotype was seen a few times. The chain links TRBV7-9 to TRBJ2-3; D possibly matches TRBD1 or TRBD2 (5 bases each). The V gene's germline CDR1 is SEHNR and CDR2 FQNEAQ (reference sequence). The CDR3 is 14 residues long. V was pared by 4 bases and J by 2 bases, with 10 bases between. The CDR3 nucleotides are TGTGCCAGCAGCTGGGGGTCTCCCACAGATACGCAGTATTTT. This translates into CASSWGSPTDTQYF.

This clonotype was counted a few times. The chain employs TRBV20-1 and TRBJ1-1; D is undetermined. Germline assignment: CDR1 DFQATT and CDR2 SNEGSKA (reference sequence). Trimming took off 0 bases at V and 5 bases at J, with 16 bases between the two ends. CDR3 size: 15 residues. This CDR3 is CSARDFSRQGTEAFF. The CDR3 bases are TGCAGTGCTAGAGATTTCAGTCGCCAAGGAACTGAAGCTTTCTTT.

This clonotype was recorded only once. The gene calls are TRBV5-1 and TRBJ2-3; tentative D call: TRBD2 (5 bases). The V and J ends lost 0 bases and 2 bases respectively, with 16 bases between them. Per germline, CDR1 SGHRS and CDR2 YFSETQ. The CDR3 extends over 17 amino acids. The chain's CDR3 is CASSLGLRRANTDTQYF. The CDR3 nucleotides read TGCGCCAGCAGCTTGGGACTACGCCGGGCCAACACAGATACGCAGTATTTT.

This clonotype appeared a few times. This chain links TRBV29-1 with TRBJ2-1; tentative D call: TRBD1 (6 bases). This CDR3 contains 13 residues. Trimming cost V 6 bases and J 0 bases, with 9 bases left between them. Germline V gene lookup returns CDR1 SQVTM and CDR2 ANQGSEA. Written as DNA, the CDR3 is TGCAGCGTGTGGACAGTCTCCTACAATGAGCAGTTCTTC. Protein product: CSVWTVSYNEQFF.

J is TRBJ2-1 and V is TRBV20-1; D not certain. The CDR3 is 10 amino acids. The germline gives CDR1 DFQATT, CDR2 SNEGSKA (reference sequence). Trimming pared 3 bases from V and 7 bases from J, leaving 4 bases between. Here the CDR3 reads CSASFNEQFF. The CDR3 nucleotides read TGCAGTGCTAGTTTTAATGAGCAGTTCTTC.

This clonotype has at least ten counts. This chain's CDR3 is CASTFHSDSYNEQFF. The CDR3 nucleotides read TGTGCCAGCACCTTCCATAGTGACTCCTACAATGAGCAGTTCTTC. The J gene is TRBJ2-1, the V gene TRBV28, with D uncertain. The CDR3 runs to 15 residues. V shed 7 bases and J shed 0 bases, with 13 bases lying between them. CDR1 and CDR2 from the germline V gene are MDHEN and SYDVKM.

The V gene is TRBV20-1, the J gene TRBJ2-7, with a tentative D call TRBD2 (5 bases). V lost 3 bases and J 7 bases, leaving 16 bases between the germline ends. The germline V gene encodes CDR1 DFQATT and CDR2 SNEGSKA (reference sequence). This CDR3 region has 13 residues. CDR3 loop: CSASRSRSGEQYF. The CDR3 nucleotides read TGCAGTGCTAGCCGGTCGAGATCGGGGGAGCAGTACTTC.

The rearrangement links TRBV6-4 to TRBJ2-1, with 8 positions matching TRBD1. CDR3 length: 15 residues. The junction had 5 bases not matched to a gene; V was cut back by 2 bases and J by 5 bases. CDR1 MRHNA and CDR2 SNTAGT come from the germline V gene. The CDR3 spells CASSDGQGANNEQFF. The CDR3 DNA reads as TGTGCCAGCAGTGACGGGCAGGGGGCGAACAATGAGCAGTTCTTC.

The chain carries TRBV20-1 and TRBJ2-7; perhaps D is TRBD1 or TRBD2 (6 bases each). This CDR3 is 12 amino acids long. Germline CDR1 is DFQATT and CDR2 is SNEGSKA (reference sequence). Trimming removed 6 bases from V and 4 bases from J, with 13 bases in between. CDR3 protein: CSARGRNYEQYF. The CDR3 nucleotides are TGCAGTGCCCGGGGGCGTAATTACGAGCAGTACTTC.